This TCR beta chain was recovered during a study of CD8+ T cells in alopecia areata. RNA, once extracted, was reverse transcribed into cDNA for use as the sequencing template. The method was immunoSEQ multiplex PCR; TCRdb's version includes in-frame clones alone and lacks a portion of them. The sample holds about 42,000 clones, 55% to 75% seen once. This clone was observed a handful of times. The treatment here: oral pan-JAK inhibitor, 5-10 mg twice daily. This sequence originates from a human donor with alopecia areata. The sample in question was CD8+ T cells sorted from blood, obtained at week 4, from a patient treated with tofacitinib.

CDR3 DNA: TGCAGCGTAACTAGCGTCGATTCCTACGAGCAGTACTTC. Its protein is CSVTSVDSYEQYF. The rearrangement joins TRBV29-1 to TRBJ2-7, with 7 nucleotides matching TRBD2. The V and J ends lost 6 bases and 1 base, in that order; junction bases with no gene match: 6. The V gene's germline CDR1 is SQVTM and CDR2 ANQGSEA. The CDR3 spans 13 residues.